The TCR beta chain described here comes from a study of T cells in Graves' hyperthyroidism and ophthalmopathy. In this sample, this clonotype turned up a few times. CDR1 MNHNS and CDR2 SASEGT come from the germline V gene. The CDR3 loop spans 13 amino acids. V shed 5 bases and J shed 0 bases, with 5 bases lying between them. Amplified regions were TCR beta CDR3 sequences from RNA transcripts. An initial round of RT-PCR targeting the TCR CDR3 relied on the HTBI primer set. TCRdb re-called the multiplex PCR reads with MiXCR, one entry per CDR3 protein. The table shows about 350,000 distinct CDR3 sequences, with about 15% occurring only once.

The rearrangement links TRBV6-1 to TRBJ1-5; the D is unclear. This clonotype was obtained from a woman aged 25 to 45 with Graves' hyperthyroidism. Material: blood. Written as DNA, the CDR3 is TGTGCCAGCAGTCAGAATAGCAATCAGCCCCAGCATTTT. Amino acids: CASSQNSNQPQHF.